This T cell receptor beta chain was sequenced during a study of CD8 T cells in Susac syndrome. The count of this clonotype is one. Patients with Susac syndrome fulfilled recently defined diagnostic criteria for definite or probable disease. RNA totalling about 0.45 to 1 ug underwent reverse transcription with random hexamers. Multiplex PCR with immunoSEQ amplified the TCR beta CDR3 across 54 Vbeta and 13 Jbeta. A single record per CDR3 protein comes from TCRdb applying MiXCR to the immunoSEQ multiplex PCR reads. Of about 140,000 distinct CDR3 sequences listed, 95% are singletons. What was sequenced was CD4+ T cells from PBMCs. The receptor was isolated from a human donor with Susac syndrome.

This chain's CDR3 is CAISESSPNSPLHF. The CDR3 DNA follows: TGTGCCATCAGTGAGTCTTCCCCCAATTCACCCCTCCACTTT. The chain combines TRBV10-3 with TRBJ1-6; no clear D. The V end lost 0 bases, the J end lost 7 bases, and 7 bases lay between the germline ends. Germline V gene data show CDR1 as ENHRY and CDR2 as SYGVKD. This CDR3 contains 14 residues.